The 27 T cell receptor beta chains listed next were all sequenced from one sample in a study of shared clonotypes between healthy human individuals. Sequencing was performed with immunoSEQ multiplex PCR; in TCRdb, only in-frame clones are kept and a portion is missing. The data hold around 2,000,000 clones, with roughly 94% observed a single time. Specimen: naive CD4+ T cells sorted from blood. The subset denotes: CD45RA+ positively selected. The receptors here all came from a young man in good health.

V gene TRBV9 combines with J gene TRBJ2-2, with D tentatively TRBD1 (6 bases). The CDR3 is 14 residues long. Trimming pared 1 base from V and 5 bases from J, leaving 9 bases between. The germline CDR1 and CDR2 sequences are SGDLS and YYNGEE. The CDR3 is CASSVTRGTGELFF. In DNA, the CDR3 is TGTGCCAGCAGCGTAACCAGGGGTACCGGGGAGCTGTTTTTT.

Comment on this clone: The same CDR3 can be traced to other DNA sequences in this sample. In DNA, the CDR3 is TGCGCCAGCAGTTTAGGTGGTATTAGCACAGATACGCAGTATTTT. This encodes CASSLGGISTDTQYF. The chain joins TRBV5-1 to TRBJ2-3, with unresolved D. The CDR3 loop spans 15 amino acids. Trimming left V 5 bases short and J 0 bases short, with 13 bases between. Germline values: CDR1 SGHRS, CDR2 YFSETQ.

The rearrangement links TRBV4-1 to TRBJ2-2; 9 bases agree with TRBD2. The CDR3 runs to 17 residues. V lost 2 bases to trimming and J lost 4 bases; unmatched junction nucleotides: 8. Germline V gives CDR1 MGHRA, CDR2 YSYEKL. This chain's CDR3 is CASSQKAAGGFTGELFF. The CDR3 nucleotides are TGCGCCAGCAGCCAAAAAGCAGCGGGAGGTTTCACCGGGGAGCTGTTTTTT.

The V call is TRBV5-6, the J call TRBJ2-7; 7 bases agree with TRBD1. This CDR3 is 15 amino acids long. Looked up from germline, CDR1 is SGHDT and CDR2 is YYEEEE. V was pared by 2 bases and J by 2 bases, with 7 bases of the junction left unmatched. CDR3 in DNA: TGTGCCAGCAGCTTTTCCGGGACAGTAGCCTACGAGCAGTACTTC. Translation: CASSFSGTVAYEQYF.

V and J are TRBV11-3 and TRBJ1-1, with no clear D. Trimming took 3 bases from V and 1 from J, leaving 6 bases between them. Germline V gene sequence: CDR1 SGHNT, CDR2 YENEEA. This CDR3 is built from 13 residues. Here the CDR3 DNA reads TGTGCCAGCAGCTTCCGTAGGAACACTGAAGCTTTCTTT. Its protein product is CASSFRRNTEAFF.

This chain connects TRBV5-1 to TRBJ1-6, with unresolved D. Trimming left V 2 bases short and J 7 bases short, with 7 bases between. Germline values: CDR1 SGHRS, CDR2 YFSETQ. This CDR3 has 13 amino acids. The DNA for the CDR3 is TGCGCCAGCAGCTTCACCGAGAATTCACCCCTCCACTTT. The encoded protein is CASSFTENSPLHF.

The CDR3 DNA sequence: TGTGCCAGCTATCGAACACCGAACACTGAAGCTTTCTTT. Its protein is CASYRTPNTEAFF. The gene calls are TRBV28 and TRBJ1-1, with D unclear. V dropped 8 bases and J dropped 1 base, with 11 bases sitting between them. CDR1 and CDR2 (germline): MDHEN, SYDVKM. The length of the CDR3 is 13 residues.

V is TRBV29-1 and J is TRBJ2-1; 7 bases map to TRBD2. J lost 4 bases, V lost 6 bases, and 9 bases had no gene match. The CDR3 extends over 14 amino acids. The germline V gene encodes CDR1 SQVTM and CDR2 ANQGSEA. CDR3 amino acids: CSVPSGRKYNEQFF. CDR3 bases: TGCAGCGTCCCGTCCGGGAGGAAATACAATGAGCAGTTCTTC.

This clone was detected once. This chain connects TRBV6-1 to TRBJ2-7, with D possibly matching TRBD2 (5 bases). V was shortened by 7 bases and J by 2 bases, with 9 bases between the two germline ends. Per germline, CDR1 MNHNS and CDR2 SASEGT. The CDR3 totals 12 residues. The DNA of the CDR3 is TGTGCCAGCACGGCGGGCCCCTACGAGCAGTACTTC. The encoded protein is CASTAGPYEQYF.

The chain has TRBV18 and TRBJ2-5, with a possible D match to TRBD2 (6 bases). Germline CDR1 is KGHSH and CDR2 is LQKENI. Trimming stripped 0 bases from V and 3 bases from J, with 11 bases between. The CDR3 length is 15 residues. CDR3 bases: TGTGCCAGCTCACCACCTGTCGGGACTGAAGAGACCCAGTACTTC. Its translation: CASSPPVGTEETQYF.

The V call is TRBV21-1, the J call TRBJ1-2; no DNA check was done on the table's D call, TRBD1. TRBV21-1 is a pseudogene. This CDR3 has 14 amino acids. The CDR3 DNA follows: TGTGCCAGCAGCAAAGTAGGCAGGGGTGGAGGCTACACCTTC. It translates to CASSKVGRGGGYTF.

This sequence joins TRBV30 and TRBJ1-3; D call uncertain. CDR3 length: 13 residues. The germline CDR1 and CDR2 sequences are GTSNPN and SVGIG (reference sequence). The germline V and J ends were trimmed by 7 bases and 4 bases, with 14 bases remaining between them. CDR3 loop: CASPRADGNTIYF. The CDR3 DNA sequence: TGTGCCTCCCCAAGGGCGGACGGAAACACCATATATTTT.

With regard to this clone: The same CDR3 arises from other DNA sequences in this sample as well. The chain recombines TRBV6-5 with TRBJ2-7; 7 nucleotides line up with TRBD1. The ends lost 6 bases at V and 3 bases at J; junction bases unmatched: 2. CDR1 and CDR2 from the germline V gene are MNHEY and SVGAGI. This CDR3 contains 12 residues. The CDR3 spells CASRQGSYEQYF. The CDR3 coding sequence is TGTGCCAGCAGACAGGGGAGCTACGAGCAGTACTTC.

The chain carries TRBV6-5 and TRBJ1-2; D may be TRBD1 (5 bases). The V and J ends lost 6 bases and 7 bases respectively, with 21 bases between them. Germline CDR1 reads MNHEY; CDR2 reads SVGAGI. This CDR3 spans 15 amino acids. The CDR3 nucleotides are TGTGCCAGCAGACTACCGGGACCGGGATCTCGTGGCTACACCTTC. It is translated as CASRLPGPGSRGYTF.

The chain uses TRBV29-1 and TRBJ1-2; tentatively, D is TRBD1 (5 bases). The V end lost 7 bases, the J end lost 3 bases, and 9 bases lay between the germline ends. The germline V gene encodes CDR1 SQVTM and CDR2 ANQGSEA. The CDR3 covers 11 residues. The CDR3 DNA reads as TGCAGCGCCGGGACTTACTATGGCTACACCTTC. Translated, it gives CSAGTYYGYTF.

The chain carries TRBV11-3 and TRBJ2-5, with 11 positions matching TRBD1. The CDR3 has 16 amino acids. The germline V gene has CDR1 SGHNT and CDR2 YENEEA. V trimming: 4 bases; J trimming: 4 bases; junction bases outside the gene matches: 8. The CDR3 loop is CASSSRTGGPGETQYF. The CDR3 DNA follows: TGTGCCAGCAGCTCCCGGACAGGGGGCCCCGGAGAGACCCAGTACTTC.

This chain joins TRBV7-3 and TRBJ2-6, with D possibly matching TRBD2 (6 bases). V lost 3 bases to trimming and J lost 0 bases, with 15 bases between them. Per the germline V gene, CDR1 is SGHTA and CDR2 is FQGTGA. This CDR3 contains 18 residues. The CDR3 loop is CASSFGAGTSSGANVLTF. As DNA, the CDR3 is TGTGCCAGCAGCTTTGGAGCTGGGACTTCCTCTGGGGCCAACGTCCTGACTTTC. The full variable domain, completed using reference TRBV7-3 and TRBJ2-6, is GAGVSQTPSNKVTEKGKYVELRCDPISGHTALYWYRQSLGQGPEFLIYFQGTGAADDSGLPNDRFFAVRPEGSVSTLKIQRTERGDSAVYLCASSFGAGTSSGANVLTFGAGSRLTVL.

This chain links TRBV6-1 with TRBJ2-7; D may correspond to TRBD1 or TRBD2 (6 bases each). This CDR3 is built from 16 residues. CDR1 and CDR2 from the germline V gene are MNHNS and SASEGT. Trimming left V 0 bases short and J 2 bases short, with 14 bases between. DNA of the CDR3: TGTGCCAGCAGTGAAGCGTTAGGGGGGTTTACCTACGAGCAGTACTTC. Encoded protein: CASSEALGGFTYEQYF.

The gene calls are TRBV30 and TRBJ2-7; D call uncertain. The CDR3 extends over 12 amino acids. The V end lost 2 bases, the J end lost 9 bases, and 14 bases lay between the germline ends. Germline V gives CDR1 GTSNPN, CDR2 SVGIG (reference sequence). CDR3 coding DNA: TGTGCCTGGAGTCTGGAGCGTAACTCGCAGTACTTC. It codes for CAWSLERNSQYF.

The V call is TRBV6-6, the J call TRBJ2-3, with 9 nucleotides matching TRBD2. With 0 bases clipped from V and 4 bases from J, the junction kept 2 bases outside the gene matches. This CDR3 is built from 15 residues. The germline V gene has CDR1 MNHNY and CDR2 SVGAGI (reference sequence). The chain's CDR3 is CASSYSGGGADTQYF. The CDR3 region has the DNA TGTGCCAGCAGTTACTCGGGCGGGGGGGCAGATACGCAGTATTTT.

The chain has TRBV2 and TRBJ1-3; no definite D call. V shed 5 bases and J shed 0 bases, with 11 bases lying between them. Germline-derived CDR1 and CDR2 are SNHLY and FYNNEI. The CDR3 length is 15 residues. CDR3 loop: CASSPQALSGNTIYF. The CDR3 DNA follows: TGTGCCAGCAGTCCTCAGGCCCTCTCTGGAAACACCATATATTTT. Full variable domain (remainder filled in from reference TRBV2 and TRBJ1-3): EPEVTQTPSHQVTQMGQEVILRCVPISNHLYFYWYRQILGQKVEFLVSFYNNEISEKSEIFDDQFSVERPDGSNFTLKIRSTKLEDSAMYFCASSPQALSGNTIYFGEGSWLTVV.

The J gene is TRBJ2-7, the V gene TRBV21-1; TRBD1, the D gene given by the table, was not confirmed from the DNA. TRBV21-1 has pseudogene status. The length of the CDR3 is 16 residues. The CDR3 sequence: CASSNPEDRATYEQYF. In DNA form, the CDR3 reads TGTGCCAGCAGCAACCCGGAGGACAGGGCTACCTACGAGCAGTACTTC.

CDR3: CATSRDLGAGDYGYTF. The CDR3 DNA is TGTGCCACCAGCAGAGATCTCGGCGCGGGTGACTATGGCTACACCTTC. The chain employs TRBV15 and TRBJ1-2; D is undetermined. Trimming took 0 bases from V and 3 from J, leaving 14 bases between them. The germline gives CDR1 LNHNV, CDR2 YYDKDF (reference sequence). The CDR3 loop spans 16 amino acids.

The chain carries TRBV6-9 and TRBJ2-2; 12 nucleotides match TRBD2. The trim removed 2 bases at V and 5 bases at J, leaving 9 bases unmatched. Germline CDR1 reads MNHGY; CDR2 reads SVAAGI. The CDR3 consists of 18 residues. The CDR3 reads CASSYQTSGSQSTGELFF. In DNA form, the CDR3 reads TGTGCCAGCAGTTATCAGACTAGCGGGAGTCAATCGACCGGGGAGCTGTTTTTT.

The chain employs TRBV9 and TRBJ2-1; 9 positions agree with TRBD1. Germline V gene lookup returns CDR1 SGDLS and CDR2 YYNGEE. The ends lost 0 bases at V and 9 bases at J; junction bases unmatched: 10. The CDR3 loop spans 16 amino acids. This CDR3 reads CASSVDGQGRLGEQFF. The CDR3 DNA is TGTGCCAGCAGCGTAGACGGACAGGGGCGCTTGGGTGAGCAGTTCTTC.

The CDR3 region has the DNA TGTGCCAGCAACGCACCCTTTGAGGATAATTCACCCCTCCACTTT. Translation gives CASNAPFEDNSPLHF. The chain is built from TRBV6-1 and TRBJ1-6, with D uncertain. The CDR3 sequence is 15 residues long. CDR1 and CDR2 from the germline V gene are MNHNS and SASEGT. Trimming cost V 7 bases and J 5 bases, with 15 bases left between them.

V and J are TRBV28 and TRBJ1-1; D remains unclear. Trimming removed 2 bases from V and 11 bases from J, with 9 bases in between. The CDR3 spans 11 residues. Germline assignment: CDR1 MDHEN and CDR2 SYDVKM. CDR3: CASSLNLRAFF. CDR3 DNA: TGTGCCAGCAGTTTAAACCTCCGGGCTTTCTTT.